This T cell receptor (beta chain) derives from a study of OX40 agonist ivuxolimab in advanced cancers. Overall study context: Patients were treated with ivuxolimab, an agonistic anti-OX40 (CD134) antibody. Cancers in dose escalation were hepatocellular, melanoma, renal cell and head and neck.

With respect to this clone: The antigen remains unidentified.

The study's findings and limits: The expanded peripheral T cells' antigen specificity was not determined. There was clonal expansion of CD4+ and CD8+ blood T cells by week 6 at 0.1 to 3.0 mg/kg.

The V gene lost 5 bases and the J gene lost 4 bases, with 17 bases spanning the gap. The CDR3 has 15 amino acids. Germline assignment: CDR1 SEHNR and CDR2 FQNEAQ (reference sequence). TCRdb's table, derived via immunoSEQ multiplex PCR, lists solely in-frame clones and lacks some. The table has tens of thousands of clones, around four fifths seen once; the top ten hold about a tenth. Sample: CD4+ or CD8+ T cells sorted from blood, taken in a trial of the OX40 agonist ivuxolimab. This clonotype was sampled from an adult with an advanced solid tumor such as melanoma, head and neck, liver or kidney cancer. The rearrangement links TRBV7-9 to TRBJ1-2; D gene unclear. CDR3 sequence: CASSLEGPSSYGYTF. Written as DNA, the CDR3 is TGTGCCAGCAGCCTCGAAGGGCCCTCTAGCTATGGCTACACCTTC.